This T cell receptor (beta chain) was recorded in a study of cytomegalovirus exposure and HLA in healthy donors. Germline CDR1 SGHDT, CDR2 YYEEEE. Trimming took 2 bases from V and 1 from J, leaving 8 bases between them. The CDR3 extends over 14 amino acids. Amplification used 60 Vbeta primers and 13 Jbeta primers. Here immunoSEQ multiplex PCR was the method, and the copy in TCRdb shows in-frame clones only, minus some. This table has over 150,000 clones, around 80% appearing once. The receptor was isolated from a man between 25 and 39 years old in good health and CMV-seropositive. The sequencing input was PBMCs. The chain is built from TRBV5-6 and TRBJ2-3; tentative D call: TRBD1 (6 bases). The CDR3 protein is CASSLQGGTDTQYF. The DNA for the CDR3 is TGTGCCAGCAGCTTACAGGGTGGCACAGATACGCAGTATTTT.